Listed here is a single T cell receptor (beta chain). Its antigen is as yet unknown. A J-beta primer mix and a sample-barcoded 5' primer were used in a second PCR of roughly 6 to 12 cycles. Researchers report that a template-switch adaptor with 12 random nucleotides tagged each cDNA molecule. TCRdb called the 5' RACE reads again in MiXCR, with one record for every CDR3 protein. The repertoire includes about 700,000 distinct CDR3 sequences, roughly 32% of them detected once, and approximately 15% sits in the top ten. Trimming took off 3 bases at V and 2 bases at J, with 9 bases between the two ends. The CDR3 runs to 14 residues. In germline, CDR1 is KGHSH, CDR2 LQKENI. The data belong to a study of blood T cells in healthy people across ages. Peripheral blood, 9.5 to 10 milliliters per donor, was collected. Study-wide results and caveats: Diversity estimates drawn from one million T cells were deemed underestimates. In these data, TCR beta diversity tracked strongly with naive T cell percentage.

Sequenced input: blood. The TCR was taken from a woman at least 80 years old in good health. This chain connects TRBV18 to TRBJ2-3; no definite D call. CDR3 nucleotides: TGTGCCAGCTCACCTTGGGTCGCCACAGATACGCAGTATTTT. Its protein product is CASSPWVATDTQYF. The variable domain in full, with the rest retrieved from reference TRBV18 and TRBJ2-3, is NAGVMQNPRHLVRRRGQEARLRCSPMKGHSHVYWYRQLPEEGLKFMVYLQKENIIDESGMPKERFSAEFPKEGPSILRIQQVVRGDSAAYFCASSPWVATDTQYFGPGTRLTVL.